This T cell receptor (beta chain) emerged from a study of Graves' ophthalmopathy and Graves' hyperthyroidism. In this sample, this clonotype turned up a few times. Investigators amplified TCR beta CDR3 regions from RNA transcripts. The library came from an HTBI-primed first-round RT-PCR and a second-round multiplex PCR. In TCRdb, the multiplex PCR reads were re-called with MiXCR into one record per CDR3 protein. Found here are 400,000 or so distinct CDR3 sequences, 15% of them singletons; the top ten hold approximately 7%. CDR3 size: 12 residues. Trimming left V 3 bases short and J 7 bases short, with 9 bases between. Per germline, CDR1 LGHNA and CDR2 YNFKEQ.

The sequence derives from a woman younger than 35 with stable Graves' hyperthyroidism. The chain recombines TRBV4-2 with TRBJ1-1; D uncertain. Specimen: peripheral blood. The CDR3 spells CASSHNLFEAFF. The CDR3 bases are TGTGCCAGCAGCCACAATCTCTTTGAAGCTTTCTTT.